This T cell receptor (beta chain) is drawn from a study of T cells in Graves' hyperthyroidism and ophthalmopathy. Study-level results: Blood also showed most of the thyroid clonotypes that were expanded above 0.001. The model's output predicted ophthalmopathy at a median of 6.5 months prior to onset.

With respect to this clonotype: Its antigen is not known.

The CDR3 has 19 residues. V trimming: 6 bases; J trimming: 3 bases; junction bases outside the gene matches: 13. Germline CDR1 is LNHDA and CDR2 is SQIVND (reference sequence). Exclusions: uncontrolled infection, other autoimmune disease, pregnancy, lactation. Fresh peripheral blood, roughly 10 ml, was the source of the PBMCs. What was amplified from RNA transcripts were TCR beta CDR3 regions. In the first-round RT-PCR of the TCR CDR3, the HTBI primer set was used. TCRdb reprocessed the multiplex PCR reads via MiXCR and lists one record per CDR3 protein. The sample has about half a million distinct CDR3 sequences, 22% seen once.

This receptor was taken from an older woman with Graves' ophthalmopathy. Sequenced sample: blood. The V gene is TRBV19, the J gene TRBJ2-2; 13 bases agree with TRBD2. The CDR3 sequence: CASSRFGLAGVGDTGELFF. The DNA for the CDR3 is TGTGCCAGTAGCCGTTTTGGACTAGCGGGAGTGGGGGACACCGGGGAGCTGTTTTTT.